Presented here are 25 T cell receptor beta chains from one specimen sequenced in a study of glioma-infiltrating T cells after dendritic cell vaccination. The assay was immunoSEQ multiplex PCR, and TCRdb's table has in-frame clones only and misses some. The table has fewer than 110,000 clones, more than 80% seen once; the top ten hold about 12%. This material consisted of blood, taken before dendritic cell vaccination. These receptors all come from a human donor with glioblastoma.

The chain carries TRBV4-2 and TRBJ2-5; D perhaps matches TRBD2 (6 bases). CDR1 and CDR2 (germline): LGHNA, YNFKEQ. V lost 2 bases and J lost 2, with 15 bases in between. The CDR3 has 16 residues. The CDR3 DNA is TGTGCCAGCAGCCAAAACTTCCGGGGGACTCAAGAGACCCAGTACTTC. Translation gives CASSQNFRGTQETQYF.

This clone has more than one count but fewer than ten. The rearrangement links TRBV4-1 to TRBJ1-1; D gene unclear. Germline loops: CDR1 MGHRA, CDR2 YSYEKL. The CDR3 totals 13 residues. Trimming took off 4 bases at V and 6 bases at J, with 12 bases between the two ends. Written as DNA, the CDR3 is TGCGCCAGCAGCCGGGGAGTCAGGTCTGAAGCTTTCTTT. It encodes CASSRGVRSEAFF.

V is TRBV9 and J is TRBJ2-3; 8 bases map to TRBD2. Trimming removed 1 base from V and 0 bases from J; junction bases left unmatched: 7. Germline V gene data show CDR1 as SGDLS and CDR2 as YYNGEE. This CDR3 contains 17 residues. The CDR3 region has the DNA TGTGCCAGCAGCGTACCGTCCTTAGCGGGGAGCACAGATACGCAGTATTTT. It encodes CASSVPSLAGSTDTQYF. The full variable domain, its missing parts supplied by reference TRBV9 and TRBJ2-3, is DSGVTQTPKHLITATGQRVTLRCSPRSGDLSVYWYQQSLDQGLQFLIQYYNGEERAKGNILERFSAQQFPDLHSELNLSSLELGDSALYFCASSVPSLAGSTDTQYFGPGTRLTVL.

This clone came up a few times. The rearrangement uses TRBV7-3 and TRBJ2-1; TRBD2 matches at 9 bases. The V and J ends lost 5 bases and 7 bases, in that order; junction bases with no gene match: 15. In germline, CDR1 is SGHTA, CDR2 FQGTGA. This CDR3 region has 17 residues. The CDR3 is CASSLGGSGGLGNEQFF. The CDR3 region has the DNA TGTGCCAGCAGCCTAGGAGGTAGCGGGGGCCTCGGGAATGAGCAGTTCTTC.

The genes are TRBV5-8 and TRBJ2-5, with TRBD2 matching 11 bases. Matching the DNA end better, TRBJ2-7 makes the J call doubtful. Germline CDR1 and CDR2: SGHTS and YDEGEE. The CDR3 covers 17 residues. CDR3 sequence reads: CASSLGDTSGGTYEQYF. CDR3 nucleotide sequence: TGTGCCAGCAGCTTGGGGGATACTAGCGGGGGAACCTACGAGCAGTACTTC.

The V and J genes are TRBV5-1 and TRBJ1-6; D uncertain. Per the germline V gene, CDR1 is SGHRS and CDR2 is YFSETQ. This CDR3 has 14 residues. Trimming cost V 4 bases and J 2 bases, with 7 bases left between them. CDR3 loop: CASSGEAYNSPLHF. The CDR3 coding sequence is TGCGCCAGCAGCGGGGAGGCCTATAATTCACCCCTCCACTTT.

The table lists this clone with a count of one. This chain connects TRBV11-3 to TRBJ1-4; D ambiguous. Per the germline V gene, CDR1 is SGHNT and CDR2 is YENEEA. The CDR3 contains 16 residues. Deletions cut 3 bases from V and 2 bases from J, with 13 bases between. CDR3 nucleotide sequence: TGTGCCAGCAGCTTTGACGGGGTCGCTACTAATGAAAAACTGTTTTTT. Its translation is CASSFDGVATNEKLFF.

The chain joins TRBV12-5 to TRBJ2-1; 12 nucleotides match TRBD2. Per germline, CDR1 LGHNT and CDR2 FRNRAP. The CDR3 loop spans 17 amino acids. Germline trimming cut 4 bases from V and 4 bases from J; bases unmatched to any gene: 8. The CDR3, as DNA: TGTGCTAGTGGTTCCGAATGGACTAGCGGGGAATACAATGAGCAGTTCTTC. The encoded protein is CASGSEWTSGEYNEQFF.

The chain links TRBV14 to TRBJ1-1, with TRBD1 matching over 7 bases. Germline V lookup: CDR1 SGHDN, CDR2 FVKESK. The CDR3 runs to 14 residues. V lost 7 bases, J lost 0 bases, and 5 bases stayed unmatched. CDR3 coding DNA: TGTGCCAGCACCGCGACAGGGTTGAACACTGAAGCTTTCTTT. The encoded protein is CASTATGLNTEAFF.

This chain connects TRBV6-5 to TRBJ1-5, with 9 positions matching TRBD1. Looked up from germline, CDR1 is MNHEY and CDR2 is SVGAGI. This CDR3 contains 14 residues. V lost 3 bases and J lost 6; bases outside the gene matches: 3. CDR3 nucleotide sequence: TGTGCCAGCAGTTATGGACAGGGGAGTCAGCCCCAGCATTTT. Its translation: CASSYGQGSQPQHF.

V gene TRBV19 combines with J gene TRBJ2-3, with 9 bases lining up with TRBD1. The CDR3 has 18 residues. Germline CDR1 LNHDA, CDR2 SQIVND (reference sequence). J lost 4 bases, V lost 6 bases, and 17 bases had no gene match. The CDR3 coding sequence is TGTGCCAGTAGCGAGATTAGAGGACAGGGGAAGAGTGCAGATACGCAGTATTTT. It is translated as CASSEIRGQGKSADTQYF.

V and J are TRBV14 and TRBJ1-1; D might be TRBD1 (6 bases). This CDR3 contains 13 residues. CDR1 and CDR2 (germline): SGHDN, FVKESK. The ends were cut back, 3 bases at V and 7 bases at J, with 12 bases in the middle. The CDR3 DNA follows: TGTGCCAGCAGCCACCTAGAGACAGGTGAAGCTTTCTTT. Encoded protein: CASSHLETGEAFF.

The chain employs TRBV4-2 and TRBJ2-1; 12 nucleotides align to TRBD2. This CDR3 has 17 residues. The germline gives CDR1 LGHNA, CDR2 YNFKEQ. V lost 1 base and J lost 8; bases outside the gene matches: 9. The CDR3 protein is CASSQASGGGLVDEQFF. CDR3 DNA: TGTGCCAGCAGCCAAGCTAGCGGGGGGGGGTTGGTGGATGAGCAGTTCTTC.

This rearrangement joins TRBV19 to TRBJ1-4; D perhaps matches TRBD1 (5 bases). CDR1 and CDR2 from the germline V gene are LNHDA and SQIVND (reference sequence). The V and J ends lost 3 bases and 5 bases respectively, with 13 bases between them. This CDR3 comprises 15 residues. The CDR3 is CASSMEPTENEKLFF. In nucleotides, the CDR3 is TGTGCCAGTAGTATGGAGCCGACAGAAAATGAAAAACTGTTTTTT.

This rearrangement joins TRBV12-5 to TRBJ1-1; 7 nucleotides line up with TRBD1. Per germline, CDR1 LGHNT and CDR2 FRNRAP. Germline trimming cut 7 bases from V and 3 bases from J; bases unmatched to any gene: 5. The CDR3 spans 13 residues. DNA for the CDR3: TGTGCTAGTGAAATACAGGGGTACACTGAAGCTTTCTTT. This codes for CASEIQGYTEAFF.

This clone was seen ten or more times. V gene TRBV28 combines with J gene TRBJ1-2; 11 bases line up with TRBD1. This CDR3 is built from 16 residues. CDR1 and CDR2 from the germline V gene are MDHEN and SYDVKM. V trimming: 3 bases; J trimming: 6 bases; junction bases outside the gene matches: 9. The CDR3 spells CASSLPWTGGVNGYTF. In nucleotides, the CDR3 is TGTGCCAGCAGTTTGCCCTGGACAGGGGGCGTAAATGGCTACACCTTC.

The CDR3 bases are TGTGCCAGCAGCCCCCGAGACAGGGGGTCCTACGAGCAGTACTTC. Protein: CASSPRDRGSYEQYF. The chain carries TRBV5-4 and TRBJ2-7, with TRBD1 matching 9 bases. With V trimmed by 4 bases and J by 1 base, 6 bases remained unmatched. CDR1 and CDR2 from the germline V gene are SGHNT and YYREEE (reference sequence). This CDR3 comprises 15 residues.

The rearrangement joins TRBV7-6 to TRBJ1-1; D might be TRBD1 (5 bases). The CDR3 spans 15 residues. Trimming removed 0 bases at V and 4 bases at J, with 12 bases between. Germline V gene lookup returns CDR1 SGHVS and CDR2 FNYEAQ. DNA of the CDR3: TGTGCCAGCAGCTTAGCCCCGTTAAGGGGCACTGAAGCTTTCTTT. Residues: CASSLAPLRGTEAFF.

This clone came up a few times. The V call is TRBV19, the J call TRBJ1-2; the D gene is possibly TRBD1 (5 bases). Looked up from germline, CDR1 is LNHDA and CDR2 is SQIVND (reference sequence). The CDR3 consists of 13 residues. V lost 7 bases, J lost 3 bases, and 12 bases lay in between. Here the CDR3 DNA reads TGTGCCAGTAACAGGCCAGGGTACTATGGCTACACCTTC. Translated, it gives CASNRPGYYGYTF.

The chain uses TRBV6-1 and TRBJ2-3; D may be TRBD1 (6 bases). There are 14 residues in the CDR3. Trimming removed 5 bases at V and 1 base at J, with 10 bases between. CDR1 and CDR2 (germline): MNHNS, SASEGT. The CDR3 here is CASSWTDRTDTQYF. The CDR3 coding sequence is TGTGCCAGCAGTTGGACAGACCGCACAGATACGCAGTATTTT.

The gene calls are TRBV4-2 and TRBJ1-3, with D possibly being TRBD1 (5 bases). Trimming shortened V by 7 bases and J by 0 bases, and 13 bases separated the two germline ends. This CDR3 contains 15 residues. CDR1 and CDR2 from the germline V gene are LGHNA and YNFKEQ. The CDR3: CASTPQAVSGNTIYF. DNA for the CDR3: TGTGCCAGCACCCCACAGGCCGTCTCTGGAAACACCATATATTTT.

This chain joins TRBV19 and TRBJ2-2; D gene uncertain. From germline, CDR1 is LNHDA and CDR2 SQIVND (reference sequence). The germline V and J ends were trimmed by 5 bases and 3 bases, with 10 bases remaining between them. The CDR3 extends over 14 amino acids. The CDR3 reads CASSGAADTGELFF. Written as DNA, the CDR3 is TGTGCCAGTAGTGGTGCGGCCGACACCGGGGAGCTGTTTTTT.

The chain is built from TRBV6-6 and TRBJ1-5, with a tentative D call TRBD1 (5 bases). CDR1 is MNHNY, CDR2 SVGAGI, per germline (reference sequence). V was shortened by 3 bases and J by 15 bases, with 15 bases between the two germline ends. CDR3 length equals 12 residues. CDR3 DNA: TGTGCCAGCAGTTATCCCCAGGGAAGTTCGCATTTT. This encodes CASSYPQGSSHF.

V and J are TRBV7-8 and TRBJ2-2, with D perhaps TRBD1 (5 bases). V dropped 5 bases and J dropped 1 base, with 11 bases sitting between them. From germline, CDR1 is SGHVS and CDR2 FQNEAQ. The CDR3 extends over 15 amino acids. CDR3: CASSMTELNTGELFF. The CDR3 DNA reads TGTGCCAGCAGCATGACAGAACTGAACACCGGGGAGCTGTTTTTT.

The rearrangement links TRBV4-1 to TRBJ1-6, with 7 nucleotides matching TRBD1. Looked up from germline, CDR1 is MGHRA and CDR2 is YSYEKL. V lost 4 bases and J lost 5; bases outside the gene matches: 8. The CDR3 runs to 16 residues. CDR3: CASSRMSGTDNSPLHF. The CDR3 nucleotides read TGCGCCAGCAGCCGAATGTCCGGGACAGATAATTCACCCCTCCACTTT.